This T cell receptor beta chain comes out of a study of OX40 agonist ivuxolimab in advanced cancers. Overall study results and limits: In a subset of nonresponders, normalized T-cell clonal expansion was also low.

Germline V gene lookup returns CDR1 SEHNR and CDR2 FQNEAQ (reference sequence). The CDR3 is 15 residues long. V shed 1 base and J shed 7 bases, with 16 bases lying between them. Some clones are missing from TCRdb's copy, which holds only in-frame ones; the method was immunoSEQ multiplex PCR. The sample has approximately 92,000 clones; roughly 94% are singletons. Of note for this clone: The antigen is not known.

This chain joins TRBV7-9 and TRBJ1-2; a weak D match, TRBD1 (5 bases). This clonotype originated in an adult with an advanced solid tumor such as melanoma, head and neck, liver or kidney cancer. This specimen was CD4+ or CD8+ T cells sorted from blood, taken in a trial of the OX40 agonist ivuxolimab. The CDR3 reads CASSLVSGIVGGYTF. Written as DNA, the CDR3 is TGTGCCAGCAGCTTAGTTTCAGGGATAGTAGGTGGCTACACCTTC. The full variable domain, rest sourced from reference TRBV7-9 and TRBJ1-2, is DTGVSQNPRHKITKRGQNVTFRCDPISEHNRLYWYRQTLGQGPEFLTYFQNEAQLEKSRLLSDRFSAERPKGSFSTLEIQRTEQGDSAMYLCASSLVSGIVGGYTFGSGTRLTVV.